The 20 T cell receptor beta chains in this list originate from one sample, sequenced in a study of identical twins. MiXCR, applied by TCRdb to the 5' RACE reads, yields one record per CDR3 protein. The data show hundreds of thousands of distinct CDR3 sequences, roughly 7% seen once. This same sample was also taken into another study, of yellow fever vaccine responses in identical twins.

Sequencing was performed on memory (CD45RO+) T cells sorted from blood. These TCRs come from a woman younger than 35 in good health.

The chain employs TRBV3-1 and TRBJ2-5; no definite D call. Germline CDR1 and CDR2: LGHDT and YNNKEL (reference sequence). V was trimmed by 1 base and J by 1 base, leaving 7 bases between them. The CDR3 consists of 14 residues. The DNA of the CDR3 is TGTGCCAGCAGCCAAGGGTACAGCCAAGAGACCCAGTACTTC. It is translated as CASSQGYSQETQYF.

Ten or more counts support this clonotype. This chain connects TRBV10-3 to TRBJ2-3; D possibly uses TRBD1 or TRBD2 (5 bases each). CDR1 and CDR2 from the germline V gene are ENHRY and SYGVKD. V lost 4 bases to trimming and J lost 2 bases, with 19 bases between them. This CDR3 contains 17 residues. The CDR3 sequence: CAISVAPPFGTTDTQYF. CDR3 coding DNA: TGTGCCATCAGTGTTGCGCCACCCTTTGGGACCACAGATACGCAGTATTTT.

This clonotype showed up just a few times. V and J are TRBV4-2 and TRBJ1-1, with D tentatively TRBD1 (5 bases). This CDR3 comprises 16 residues. Germline assignment: CDR1 LGHNA and CDR2 YNFKEQ. V was clipped by 5 bases and J by 2 bases, with 18 bases between them. The CDR3 is CASSGETWQGNTEAFF. For the CDR3, the DNA is TGTGCCAGCAGCGGTGAGACGTGGCAGGGTAACACTGAAGCTTTCTTT.

CDR3 DNA sequence: TGCAGCGTTGGTGCGGGGACCTACGAGCAGTACTTC. This sequence encodes CSVGAGTYEQYF. The V call is TRBV29-1, the J call TRBJ2-7; D perhaps matches TRBD2 (6 bases). Germline CDR1 SQVTM, CDR2 ANQGSEA. This CDR3 comprises 12 residues. V gave up 4 bases and J gave up 2 bases, with 9 bases separating them.

This clonotype was seen a handful of times. The chain links TRBV7-9 to TRBJ1-2, with D maybe TRBD1 (6 bases). Germline loops: CDR1 SEHNR, CDR2 FQNEAQ (reference sequence). CDR3 length: 14 residues. V lost 10 bases, J lost 0 bases, and 15 bases lay in between. CDR3 region: CATEGTKTNYGYTF. CDR3 coding DNA: TGTGCCACGGAAGGGACAAAGACTAACTATGGCTACACCTTC.

The rearrangement uses TRBV7-6 and TRBJ2-3; 7 nucleotides line up with TRBD2. Germline assignment: CDR1 SGHVS and CDR2 FNYEAQ. With 3 bases clipped from V and 0 bases from J, the junction kept 3 bases outside the gene matches. This CDR3 comprises 15 residues. This chain's CDR3 is CASSLGTTSTDTQYF. CDR3 nucleotides: TGTGCCAGCAGCTTGGGGACTACAAGCACAGATACGCAGTATTTT.

This clonotype was observed a handful of times. V is TRBV7-7 and J is TRBJ2-3; 7 nucleotides agree with TRBD2. CDR1 is SSHAT and CDR2 is FNYEAQ in the germline V gene (reference sequence). V was pared by 3 bases and J by 0 bases, with 3 bases of the junction left unmatched. The length of the CDR3 is 15 residues. DNA of the CDR3: TGTGCCAGCAGCTTTAGTAGCGGGAGCACAGATACGCAGTATTTT. It is translated as CASSFSSGSTDTQYF.

The sample holds many counts of this clonotype. The V call is TRBV5-1, the J call TRBJ2-1, with 7 bases matching TRBD2. Germline values: CDR1 SGHRS, CDR2 YFSETQ. Unmatched junction bases numbered 8, after V lost 4 bases and J lost 4 bases. The CDR3 consists of 15 residues. The CDR3 DNA is TGCGCCAGCAGCCCAGGACTAGATCTTTACAATGAGCAGTTCTTC. Translating gives CASSPGLDLYNEQFF.

Only a few counts were recorded for this clonotype. The chain has TRBV7-6 and TRBJ2-7; D tentatively reads TRBD1 or TRBD2 (5 bases each). CDR1 SGHVS and CDR2 FNYEAQ come from the germline V gene. With 5 bases removed from V and 5 bases from J, the gap between germline ends came to 16 bases. The CDR3 spans 14 residues. The CDR3 here is CASSPEGRAHEQYF. CDR3 in DNA: TGTGCCAGCAGCCCCGAGGGCAGGGCCCACGAGCAGTACTTC.

This clonotype has ten or more counts. The V call is TRBV4-2, the J call TRBJ2-1, with TRBD2 matching 7 bases. Germline assignment: CDR1 LGHNA and CDR2 YNFKEQ. The ends lost 0 bases at V and 5 bases at J; junction bases unmatched: 10. This CDR3 is 17 amino acids long. The CDR3 protein is CASSQDLRQGGNNEQFF. CDR3 nucleotides: TGTGCCAGCAGCCAAGATCTTCGGCAGGGAGGGAACAATGAGCAGTTCTTC.

In its sample, this clonotype was seen many times. The rearrangement uses TRBV5-1 and TRBJ2-3, with no clear D. Germline V gene sequence: CDR1 SGHRS, CDR2 YFSETQ. The CDR3 is 15 residues long. With 0 bases removed from V and 2 bases from J, the gap between germline ends came to 10 bases. CDR3 in amino acids: CASSLGTADTDTQYF. The CDR3 coding sequence is TGCGCCAGCAGCTTGGGGACCGCCGACACAGATACGCAGTATTTT.

The chain uses TRBV28 and TRBJ2-5; no reliable D call. Germline lookup yields CDR1 MDHEN and CDR2 SYDVKM. CDR3 size: 14 residues. Trimming took 3 bases from V and 5 from J, leaving 13 bases between them. CDR3 nucleotides: TGTGCCAGCAGTTTCTGGCTAGAAGGGGAGACCCAGTACTTC. Its translation: CASSFWLEGETQYF.

The rearrangement uses TRBV5-1 and TRBJ2-5; TRBD1 matches at 7 bases. V lost 3 bases to trimming and J lost 5 bases; unmatched junction nucleotides: 10. The CDR3 consists of 15 residues. Germline-derived CDR1 and CDR2 are SGHRS and YFSETQ. The DNA of the CDR3 is TGCGCCAGCAGCTCCATAGGGGGCGTCGGGGAGACCCAGTACTTC. This encodes CASSSIGGVGETQYF. Based on the CDR3 plus reference TRBV5-1 and TRBJ2-5, the full variable domain is KAGVTQTPRYLIKTRGQQVTLSCSPISGHRSVSWYQQTPGQGLQFLFEYFSETQRNKGNFPGRFSGRQFSNSRSEMNVSTLELGDSALYLCASSSIGGVGETQYFGPGTRLLVL.

The V call is TRBV27, the J call TRBJ2-4, with a possible D match to TRBD2 (5 bases). Per the germline V gene, CDR1 is MNHEY and CDR2 is SMNVEV (reference sequence). The CDR3 runs 14 residues. Trimming pared 8 bases from V and 6 bases from J, leaving 17 bases between. In DNA, the CDR3 is TGTGCCAGCGGAGGCCCAGACTATTCAAACATTCAGTACTTC. It encodes CASGGPDYSNIQYF.

This clonotype was recorded at least ten times. The chain is built from TRBV5-1 and TRBJ2-1; the match to TRBD1 covers 9 bases. V shed 0 bases, J shed 9 bases, and the junction held 7 bases outside the gene matches. This CDR3 has 15 residues. Germline V CDR1 and CDR2: SGHRS, YFSETQ. The CDR3 nucleotides read TGCGCCAGCAGCTTGGCTGGACAGGGGAGGAGTGAGCAGTTCTTC. It encodes CASSLAGQGRSEQFF.

The V and J genes are TRBV20-1 and TRBJ2-5, with D perhaps matching TRBD2 (5 bases). Trimming removed 4 bases from V and 0 bases from J, with 15 bases in between. CDR3 length: 15 residues. Germline CDR1 DFQATT, CDR2 SNEGSKA (reference sequence). CDR3 DNA: TGCAGTGCTATATACCAGCGGACCAACCAAGAGACCCAGTACTTC. It specifies CSAIYQRTNQETQYF.

This clonotype was seen at least ten times. CDR3 DNA: TGCGCCAGCAGCCAAGTTGGCGACAGCATCTATGGCTACACCTTC. Protein sequence: CASSQVGDSIYGYTF. The chain links TRBV4-1 to TRBJ1-2; tentative D call: TRBD1 (5 bases). Trimming pared 1 base from V and 4 bases from J, leaving 13 bases between. CDR3 length equals 15 residues. CDR1 is MGHRA, CDR2 YSYEKL, per germline.

This clonotype was counted ten times or more. The J gene is TRBJ1-6, the V gene TRBV12-3 or TRBV12-4, with D perhaps matching TRBD1 (6 bases). This CDR3 has 14 residues. V lost 5 bases and J lost 8, with 13 bases in between. The CDR3 loop is CASSRTVRDSPLHF. Written as DNA, the CDR3 is TGTGCCAGCAGTCGGACAGTGCGTGATTCACCCCTCCACTTT.

This clonotype was detected ten times or more. J is TRBJ1-1 and V is TRBV6-1; TRBD1 is a possible D gene (6 bases). The CDR3 loop spans 13 amino acids. V shed 6 bases and J shed 0 bases, with 8 bases lying between them. In germline, CDR1 is MNHNS, CDR2 SASEGT. CDR3 sequence: CASSGQLNTEAFF. For the CDR3, the DNA is TGTGCCAGCAGCGGACAGCTGAACACTGAAGCTTTCTTT.

V and J are TRBV11-1 and TRBJ1-1, with D uncertain. The CDR3 extends over 14 amino acids. Per germline, CDR1 SGHAT and CDR2 FQDESV (reference sequence). The V gene lost 1 base and the J gene lost 3 bases, with 9 bases spanning the gap. The CDR3 loop reads CASSLVRVDTEAFF. The CDR3 coding sequence is TGTGCCAGCAGCTTAGTACGGGTCGACACTGAAGCTTTCTTT.